This passage covers 21 T cell receptor beta chains from one sample sequenced in a study of blood T cell repertoires in COVID-19. Some clones are missing from TCRdb's copy, which holds only in-frame ones; the method was immunoSEQ multiplex PCR. The table has about 44,000 clones, 80% to 90% seen once. The specimen was peripheral blood. The receptors were gathered from a human donor in a cohort sampled during active COVID-19.

CDR3 residues: CATKNRRANYGYTF. For the CDR3, the DNA is TGTGCCACTAAAAACAGGAGAGCTAACTATGGCTACACCTTC. The chain is built from TRBV19 and TRBJ1-2; possible D gene TRBD1, 5 bases. This CDR3 has 14 residues. Germline lookup yields CDR1 LNHDA and CDR2 SQIVND (reference sequence). Trimming pared 10 bases from V and 0 bases from J, leaving 15 bases between.

CDR3: CASSHPEGGEQFF. The DNA for the CDR3 is TGTGCCAGCAGCCACCCAGAGGGGGGGGAGCAGTTCTTC. The V gene is TRBV3-1 (or the pseudogene TRBV3-2), the J gene TRBJ2-1; possibly TRBD2 for D (7 bases). Germline V gene lookup returns CDR1 LGHDT and CDR2 YNNKEL (reference sequence). V lost 3 bases and J lost 10, with 13 bases in between. CDR3 size: 13 residues.

This chain links TRBV2 with TRBJ1-6, with D possibly TRBD1 on 5 matching bases. The CDR3 consists of 13 residues. V shed 6 bases and J shed 13 bases, with 16 bases lying between them. CDR1 is SNHLY, CDR2 FYNNEI, per germline. CDR3: CASSDRPIAPLHF. CDR3 DNA: TGTGCCAGCAGCGACAGACCCATCGCGCCCCTCCACTTT.

This chain joins TRBV4-2 and TRBJ1-2; D gene ambiguous. The V and J ends lost 2 bases and 8 bases respectively, with 12 bases between them. The CDR3 is 13 residues long. Germline loops: CDR1 LGHNA, CDR2 YNFKEQ. The DNA for the CDR3 is TGTGCCAGCAGCCAAATAGTAGGTAGCGGCTACACCTTC. Translating gives CASSQIVGSGYTF.

The V call is TRBV9, the J call TRBJ1-2; 9 bases agree with TRBD1. CDR3 size: 16 residues. Germline CDR1 SGDLS, CDR2 YYNGEE. The trim removed 0 bases at V and 6 bases at J, leaving 9 bases unmatched. DNA of the CDR3: TGTGCCAGCAGCGTAGCACAGGGGGCAGGTGGGAATGGCTACACCTTC. Its protein is CASSVAQGAGGNGYTF.

The chain recombines TRBV28 with TRBJ1-2; D unresolved. This CDR3 region has 15 residues. From germline, CDR1 is MDHEN and CDR2 SYDVKM. Trimming shortened V by 6 bases and J by 1 base, and 15 bases separated the two germline ends. The CDR3 nucleotides read TGTGCCAGCAGCCCGCCGTCCGGGGATAACTATGGCTACACCTTC. Residues: CASSPPSGDNYGYTF.

The genes are TRBV19 and TRBJ1-2; the D gene is possibly TRBD1 (6 bases). Trimming removed 4 bases from V and 4 bases from J, with 13 bases in between. The CDR3 consists of 14 residues. Looked up from germline, CDR1 is LNHDA and CDR2 is SQIVND (reference sequence). CDR3 loop: CASSTTGPPYGYTF. The CDR3 DNA sequence: TGTGCCAGTAGTACCACAGGGCCTCCCTATGGCTACACCTTC.

This clone was recorded once. J is TRBJ1-5 and V is TRBV4-3; D gene ambiguous. V was shortened by 0 bases and J by 6 bases, with 15 bases between the two germline ends. The CDR3 has 16 residues. Germline V gene data show CDR1 as LGHNA and CDR2 as YSLEER. CDR3 sequence reads: CASSQDYSLLGQPQHF. As DNA, the CDR3 is TGCGCCAGCAGCCAAGATTACAGCCTCTTGGGTCAGCCCCAGCATTTT.

A single count supports this clone. The chain carries TRBV5-1 and TRBJ2-3; 7 nucleotides align to TRBD2. Germline V gene sequence: CDR1 SGHRS, CDR2 YFSETQ. Unmatched junction bases numbered 5, after V lost 3 bases and J lost 4 bases. This CDR3 is built from 14 residues. The CDR3 DNA reads TGCGCCAGCAGCTCGGGGGGTCGTGCAGATACGCAGTATTTT. It encodes CASSSGGRADTQYF.

V gene TRBV19 combines with J gene TRBJ1-2; TRBD1 matches at 10 bases. Germline CDR1 and CDR2: LNHDA and SQIVND (reference sequence). V shed 1 base, J shed 7 bases, and the junction held 3 bases outside the gene matches. CDR3 length equals 14 residues. CDR3 loop: CASSIGQGAGGYTF. As DNA, the CDR3 is TGTGCCAGTAGTATAGGACAGGGGGCTGGTGGCTACACCTTC. Complete variable domain (other parts from reference TRBV19 and TRBJ1-2): DGGITQSPKYLFRKEGQNVTLSCEQNLNHDAMYWYRQDPGQGLRLIYYSQIVNDFQKGDIAEGYSVSREKKESFPLTVTSAQKNPTAFYLCASSIGQGAGGYTFGSGTRLTVV.

This chain connects TRBV12-2 to TRBJ2-7; the table's TRBD1 call for D was not verified on the DNA. TRBV12-2 is flagged as a pseudogene. The length of the CDR3 is 18 residues. The CDR3 loop reads CASRLLIYFFSVTYEQYV. CDR3 bases: TGTGCAAGTCGCTTACTTATATATTTCTTTTCAGTGACCTACGAGCAGTACGTC.

V is TRBV29-1 and J is TRBJ2-4, with 8 positions matching TRBD2. V lost 5 bases to trimming and J lost 7 bases; unmatched junction nucleotides: 7. The germline V gene encodes CDR1 SQVTM and CDR2 ANQGSEA. The CDR3 consists of 13 residues. The DNA of the CDR3 is TGCAGCGTTCGCGGGGGGATAGGGAACATTCAGTACTTC. It specifies CSVRGGIGNIQYF.

This clone was seen only once. Here the CDR3 reads CASSPRDRAEAFF. The CDR3 DNA sequence: TGTGCCAGCAGTCCACGGGACAGGGCTGAAGCTTTCTTT. The chain combines TRBV28 with TRBJ1-1; 9 bases align to TRBD1. The CDR3 loop spans 13 amino acids. Germline assignment: CDR1 MDHEN and CDR2 SYDVKM. V shed 5 bases and J 6 bases; nucleotides not matched to a gene: 4.

V and J are TRBV2 and TRBJ2-7; D gene unclear. The V and J ends lost 3 bases and 0 bases respectively, with 12 bases between them. Germline CDR1 and CDR2: SNHLY and FYNNEI. The CDR3 is made up of 15 amino acids. The CDR3, as DNA: TGTGCCAGCAGTGATTTGGGCTCCAGCTCCTACGAGCAGTACTTC. Encoded protein: CASSDLGSSSYEQYF.

This clone was picked up one time. This chain joins TRBV11-2 and TRBJ1-1; D remains ambiguous. The CDR3 sequence is 17 residues long. V was trimmed by 8 bases and J by 1 base, leaving 23 bases between them. Per germline, CDR1 SGHAT and CDR2 FQNNGV. CDR3 protein: CASSVTDGWAQNTEAFF. The CDR3 nucleotides read TGTGCCAGCTCCGTAACTGACGGCTGGGCTCAGAACACTGAAGCTTTCTTT.

V usage is TRBV19 and J usage is TRBJ1-6; 9 bases agree with TRBD1. The CDR3 runs 14 residues. The V gene's germline CDR1 is LNHDA and CDR2 SQIVND (reference sequence). The trim removed 4 bases at V and 7 bases at J, leaving 2 bases unmatched. The CDR3 sequence is CASSTTGGNSPLHF. The CDR3 DNA sequence: TGTGCCAGTAGTACGACAGGGGGGAATTCACCCCTCCACTTT.

This clone was recorded only once. This chain uses TRBV5-1 with TRBJ2-2; 9 nucleotides line up with TRBD1. The CDR3 runs to 15 residues. With 4 bases clipped from V and 4 bases from J, the junction kept 5 bases outside the gene matches. The germline gives CDR1 SGHRS, CDR2 YFSETQ. DNA for the CDR3: TGCGCCAGCAGCACCCTGACAGGGGGCACCGGGGAGCTGTTTTTT. This translates into CASSTLTGGTGELFF.

V is TRBV29-1 and J is TRBJ2-1, with 9 bases matching TRBD2. Germline V gives CDR1 SQVTM, CDR2 ANQGSEA. The CDR3 spans 17 residues. The V segment lost 1 base and the J segment 3 bases; nucleotides outside the gene matches: 10. The CDR3, as DNA: TGCAGCGTTGAAGCCCCGCGGGGGGGCGAACACTACAATGAGCAGTTCTTC. As protein: CSVEAPRGGEHYNEQFF.

This rearrangement joins TRBV10-3 to TRBJ2-2; 9 nucleotides match TRBD1. The germline gives CDR1 ENHRY, CDR2 SYGVKD. The CDR3 is 16 residues long. The junction had 7 bases not matched to a gene; V was cut back by 3 bases and J by 5 bases. The CDR3 spells CAISESGTGRTGELFF. In DNA, the CDR3 is TGTGCCATCAGTGAATCGGGGACAGGGAGGACCGGGGAGCTGTTTTTT.

The J gene is TRBJ1-2, the V gene TRBV27; 8 bases are shared with TRBD1. The CDR3 totals 14 residues. Trimming removed 5 bases from V and 0 bases from J; junction bases left unmatched: 2. Germline-derived CDR1 and CDR2 are MNHEY and SMNVEV (reference sequence). CDR3 residues: CASSPGQANYGYTF. In nucleotides, the CDR3 is TGTGCCAGCAGTCCGGGACAGGCTAACTATGGCTACACCTTC.

The chain uses TRBV5-1 and TRBJ2-2, with TRBD1 as a possible D gene (7 bases). CDR1 and CDR2 from the germline V gene are SGHRS and YFSETQ. Trimming pared 2 bases from V and 5 bases from J, leaving 16 bases between. This CDR3 spans 16 amino acids. The CDR3 DNA reads as TGCGCCAGCAGCTTCAAAGGGGGCCGGGAGACCGGGGAGCTGTTTTTT. Its translation: CASSFKGGRETGELFF.